Presented here are 15 T cell receptor beta chains from one specimen sequenced in a study of blood T cells in healthy people across ages. The authors ran a second PCR of roughly 6 to 12 cycles using a sample-barcoded 5' primer and a J-beta primer mix. TCRdb re-derived calls from the 5' RACE reads in MiXCR, one entry per CDR3 protein. Among fewer than 2,000,000 distinct CDR3 sequences listed, roughly a third were seen once. The source material was blood. Source of these receptors: a woman in her 30s in good health.

This clonotype was observed a handful of times. The chain is built from TRBV7-9 and TRBJ2-7, with TRBD2 matching 8 bases. The J call is doubtful: the DNA matches TRBJ2-5 better. Germline loops: CDR1 SEHNR, CDR2 FQNEAQ (reference sequence). This CDR3 region has 16 residues. The CDR3 DNA sequence: TGTGCCAGCAGCTTAGCGGTGGCGGGAGGTGGCGAGACCCAGTACTTC. It yields the protein CASSLAVAGGGETQYF.

This clonotype was recorded at least ten times. A read error may account for a junction end that differs from germline. This chain uses TRBV5-1 with TRBJ1-2; TRBD1 agrees at 7 bases. The germline V gene encodes CDR1 SGHRS and CDR2 YFSETQ. The CDR3 runs 13 residues. The CDR3 sequence: CASSQTGNYGYTF. CDR3 nucleotide sequence: TGTGCCAGCAGCCAGACAGGGAACTATGGCTACACCTTC.

This clonotype was counted between two and nine times. The chain couples TRBV25-1 to TRBJ2-1; D perhaps matches TRBD1 (5 bases). CDR1 and CDR2 from the germline V gene are MGHDK and SYGVNS. The length of the CDR3 is 12 residues. V lost 0 bases and J 11 bases, leaving 8 bases between the germline ends. The CDR3 bases are TGTGCCAGCAGTGAATACCCAGGGCAGCAGTTCTTC. Translating gives CASSEYPGQQFF.

The chain uses TRBV10-3 and TRBJ2-7, with D perhaps TRBD1 (6 bases). Per germline, CDR1 ENHRY and CDR2 SYGVKD. CDR3 length: 12 residues. Trimming left V 10 bases short and J 4 bases short, with 14 bases between. The CDR3 here is CATQGNLYEQYF. CDR3 sequence (DNA): TGTGCCACACAGGGAAATTTGTACGAGCAGTACTTC.

V and J are TRBV6-2 or TRBV6-3 and TRBJ2-7; D is perhaps TRBD2 (5 bases). The V gene lost 8 bases and the J gene lost 5 bases, with 16 bases spanning the gap. CDR1 is MNHEY, CDR2 SVGEGT, per germline. This CDR3 has 13 amino acids. The CDR3 is CASAEDQGNEQYF. CDR3 nucleotides: TGTGCCAGCGCGGAGGACCAAGGTAACGAGCAGTACTTC.

The V and J genes are TRBV6-1 and TRBJ1-5; no clear D gene. Looked up from germline, CDR1 is MNHNS and CDR2 is SASEGT. The germline V and J ends were trimmed by 8 bases and 1 base, with 27 bases remaining between them. The CDR3 runs to 19 residues. CDR3 in DNA: TGTGCCAGCTCTTCGATCCGGGCGGCGAGAAACTGGAGCAATCAGCCCCAGCATTTT. Its protein is CASSSIRAARNWSNQPQHF.

The chain is built from TRBV6-5 and TRBJ1-1; the D gene is possibly TRBD1 (5 bases). The V end was cut by 6 bases, the J end by 1 base, with 15 bases between. The germline CDR1 and CDR2 sequences are MNHEY and SVGAGI. This CDR3 has 15 amino acids. The CDR3 region is CASSRTQGGNTEAFF. The CDR3, as DNA: TGTGCCAGCAGCCGAACCCAGGGCGGGAACACTGAAGCTTTCTTT.

In regard to this clonotype: The junction differs from germline at one of its ends, possibly a read error. The rearrangement joins TRBV29-1 to TRBJ2-1; D not resolved. The germline gives CDR1 SQVTM, CDR2 ANQGSEA. The CDR3 loop spans 14 amino acids. The CDR3, as DNA: TGCGGCGTTGTGACAAGGAGCTCCTACAATGAGCAGTTCTTC. This sequence encodes CGVVTRSSYNEQFF.

The sample holds a few counts of this clonotype. This sequence joins TRBV12-3 or TRBV12-4 and TRBJ2-6, with D possibly matching TRBD2 (5 bases). This CDR3 is 15 amino acids long. The V and J ends lost 6 bases and 0 bases respectively, with 9 bases between them. CDR3 bases: TGTGCCAGCAGGGATACTAGCTCTGGGGCCAACGTCCTGACTTTC. Protein product: CASRDTSSGANVLTF.

The chain carries TRBV20-1 and TRBJ2-3, with 9 positions matching TRBD2. V was clipped by 3 bases and J by 4 bases; unmatched bases: 20. The CDR3 sequence is 19 residues long. From germline, CDR1 is DFQATT and CDR2 SNEGSKA (reference sequence). The CDR3 is CSASNHGGDSGSFPDTQYF. The CDR3 DNA reads TGCAGTGCTAGTAACCATGGTGGAGATAGCGGGAGTTTCCCAGATACGCAGTATTTT.

The genes are TRBV5-1 and TRBJ2-6; possibly TRBD1 for D (5 bases). Germline V gives CDR1 SGHRS, CDR2 YFSETQ. The V gene lost 1 base and the J gene lost 4 bases, with 9 bases spanning the gap. This CDR3 is 15 amino acids long. The CDR3 loop reads CASSLWTSGANVLTF. The CDR3 DNA is TGCGCCAGCAGCTTGTGGACATCCGGGGCCAACGTCCTGACTTTC.

To note about this clonotype: This may stem from a read error, because a much larger clone lies one nucleotide away. The V and J genes are TRBV7-6 and TRBJ2-3; D not resolved. The germline gives CDR1 SGHVS, CDR2 FNYEAQ. The CDR3 spans 13 residues. The CDR3 loop reads CASSLFSTDAQYF. The CDR3 region has the DNA TGTGCCAGCAGCTTATTTAGCACAGATGCGCAGTATTTT. Complete variable domain (other parts from reference TRBV7-6 and TRBJ2-3): GAGVSQSPRYKVTKRGQDVALRCDPISGHVSLYWYRQALGQGPEFLTYFNYEAQQDKSGLPNDRFSAERPEGSISTLTIQRTEQRDSAMYRCASSLFSTDAQYFGPGTRLTVL.

The chain couples TRBV4-1 to TRBJ1-5, with 8 bases fitting TRBD1. The CDR3 length is 18 residues. The V segment lost 3 bases and the J segment 0 bases; nucleotides outside the gene matches: 10. The germline V gene has CDR1 MGHRA and CDR2 YSYEKL. Written as DNA, the CDR3 is TGCGCCAGCAGCCAGAAAAGACCGACAGGGGATAGCAATCAGCCCCAGCATTTT. This encodes CASSQKRPTGDSNQPQHF.

The chain employs TRBV5-4 and TRBJ1-2; D might be TRBD1 (5 bases). Germline lookup yields CDR1 SGHNT and CDR2 YYREEE (reference sequence). Trimming removed 3 bases at V and 12 bases at J, with 24 bases between. The CDR3 consists of 15 residues. CDR3 region: CASSYNPGGGEGHTF. DNA of the CDR3: TGTGCCAGCAGCTACAACCCCGGGGGAGGAGAAGGCCACACCTTC.

This chain joins TRBV20-1 and TRBJ2-3; 9 positions agree with TRBD2. CDR1 and CDR2 (germline): DFQATT, SNEGSKA (reference sequence). V was pared by 6 bases and J by 4 bases, with 5 bases of the junction left unmatched. This CDR3 has 13 amino acids. The CDR3 coding sequence is TGCAGTGCAGGGCGGGGGGGCCCAGATACGCAGTATTTT. The encoded protein is CSAGRGGPDTQYF.